A selection of T cell receptor beta chains follows, all from one sample in a study of molecular identifiers for immune sequencing clone quantification. Via MiXCR, TCRdb re-called the PCR reads, giving one row per CDR3 protein. The table lists 40,000 to 65,000 distinct CDR3 sequences, 35% to 40% of them singletons, with 3.5% to 4% in the top ten. What was sequenced was naive CD8+ T cells from blood, with Jurkat cell RNA spiked in. The receptors shown here come from a human donor in good health. Some libraries in this study had Jurkat cell RNA spiked in. Both conserved end residues are part of each CDR3. The D gene is left open where the match is weak. Clone size is given for some rows only: seen once, a few or many times, or a class if the clone is expanded.

abundance	d_gene	v_gene	j_gene	CDR3nt	CDR3aa
many	.	TRBV27	TRBJ1-5	TGTGCCAGCAGTTTACGGGCCAATCAGCCCCAGCATTTT	CASSLRANQPQHF
.	.	TRBV4-2	TRBJ2-7	TGTGCCAGCAGCCAAGATTTAGGTTTGGGGTCCTCGCAGTACTTC	CASSQDLGLGSSQYF
few	.	TRBV6-2/TRBV6-3	TRBJ2-3	TGTGCCAGCAGTTACGGGGGGGGGGCGCTAGCCGATACGCAGTATTTT	CASSYGGGALADTQYF
many	.	TRBV28	TRBJ2-3	TGTGCCAGCATTAAACAGAATCCCACAGATACGCAGTATTTT	CASIKQNPTDTQYF
many	.	TRBV12-3/TRBV12-4	TRBJ2-6	TGTGCCAGCAGTTTCGGGTCCTCTGGGGCCAACGTCCTGACTTTC	CASSFGSSGANVLTF
.	TRBD1	TRBV4-3	TRBJ2-5	TGCGCCAGCAGCCAAGACCCGACCAGGGGGCAGACCCAGTACTTC	CASSQDPTRGQTQYF
many	TRBD2	TRBV11-1	TRBJ2-3	TGTGCCAGCAGCTTCGCGGGAGACACAGATACGCAGTATTTT	CASSFAGDTDTQYF
many	.	TRBV9	TRBJ1-1	TGTGCCAGCAGTGTCCAGGGTGACACTGAAGCTTTCTTT	CASSVQGDTEAFF
.	TRBD2	TRBV7-8	TRBJ2-1	TGTGCCAGCCAGATCGGGGCGGGGGTCAATGAGCAGTTCTTC	CASQIGAGVNEQFF
.	.	TRBV9	TRBJ2-3	TGTGCCAGCAGCGGGTCGGCGGATGCGCAGTATTTT	CASSGSADAQYF
.	TRBD2	TRBV7-2	TRBJ2-1	TGTGCCAGCAGCTTAGATCCTAGCGGGAGGTTAAATGAGCAGTTCTTC	CASSLDPSGRLNEQFF
many	TRBD1	TRBV7-8	TRBJ1-2	TGTGCCAGCAGCCCCACGCGGGACAGTCGCTACACCTTC	CASSPTRDSRYTF
.	.	TRBV4-1	TRBJ2-6	TGCGCCAGCAACTCCGGGGCTGGGGCCAACGTCCTGACTTTC	CASNSGAGANVLTF
many	TRBD2	TRBV29-1	TRBJ2-5	TGCAGCGTTGAGAGTAGCGGGAGTCTTTTGGAGACCCAGTACTTC	CSVESSGSLLETQYF
.	.	TRBV7-6	TRBJ2-5	TGTGCCGCCGCCTCTGATCCGAGCGGATCAGAGACCCAGTACTTC	CAAASDPSGSETQYF
.	.	TRBV20-1	TRBJ2-2	TGCAGTGCTACCCTTAGCGAACCGAACACCGGGGAGCTGTTTTTT	CSATLSEPNTGELFF
.	TRBD1	TRBV27	TRBJ2-7	TGTGCCAGCAGTTCCCGGGACAGCCTCTGCGAGCAGTACTTC	CASSSRDSLCEQYF
.	.	TRBV4-1	TRBJ2-5	TGCGCCAGCAGCCCCCCGAGGAGGAGGCGAGAGACCCAGTACTTC	CASSPPRRRRETQYF
few	.	TRBV7-2	TRBJ2-3	TGTGCCAGCAGCCCCCTTGGAGCGAGCACAGATACGCAGTATTTT	CASSPLGASTDTQYF
.	TRBD1	TRBV4-1	TRBJ1-5	TGCGCCAGCAGCCACCGGGACAGGGGTGCTCAGCCCCAGCATTTT	CASSHRDRGAQPQHF
few	TRBD2	TRBV20-1	TRBJ2-3	TGCAGTGCTAGACCCGTACTAGCGGGAGCATTCACAGATACGCAGTATTTT	CSARPVLAGAFTDTQYF
.	.	TRBV7-9	TRBJ1-1	TGTGCCAGCAGCTTAGGGACAGTTGAAGCTTTCTTT	CASSLGTVEAFF
.	TRBD2	TRBV27	TRBJ2-2	TGTGCCAGCAGTTTAATACTAGCGGGTTACACCGGGGAGCTGTTTTTT	CASSLILAGYTGELFF
few	.	TRBV11-3	TRBJ2-5	TGTGCCAGCAGCTTCAATCGACAGGAACAAGAGACCCAGTACTTC	CASSFNRQEQETQYF
.	.	TRBV28	TRBJ1-2	TGTGCCAGCAGTTTTAGGAGAGGACCTAACTATGGCTACACCTTC	CASSFRRGPNYGYTF
many	.	TRBV7-6	TRBJ2-5	TGTGCCAGCAGCTTTGTGGTATCCCCTTCTTCGTTCCCCCATCAGTACTTC	CASSFVVSPSSFPHQYF
.	TRBD2	TRBV7-8	TRBJ2-3	TGTGCCAGCAGCTACCCTAGCGGGAGTCTTGCAGATACGCAGTATTTT	CASSYPSGSLADTQYF
few	.	TRBV20-1	TRBJ2-3	TGCAGTGCTAGGGACGGGGAAGACCCCACAGATACGCAGTATTTT	CSARDGEDPTDTQYF
.	.	TRBV6-2/TRBV6-3	TRBJ2-6	TGTGCCAGCAGTCCTGACAGCTCTGGGGCCTACGTCCTGACTTTC	CASSPDSSGAYVLTF
many	TRBD1	TRBV28	TRBJ2-7	TGTGCCAGCAGTAATAGACAGGGGGGCTACGAGCAGTACTTC	CASSNRQGGYEQYF
.	.	TRBV20-1	TRBJ2-3	TGCAGTGGGGAGCCGGAGGGAGATACGCAGTATTTT	CSGEPEGDTQYF
many	.	TRBV13	TRBJ2-3	TGTGCCAGCAGCTTCGGGACACCAGGCACAGATACGCAGTATTTT	CASSFGTPGTDTQYF
.	.	TRBV7-9	TRBJ2-7	TGTGCCAGCAGCGCCATTATGGGGGCTTCCTACGAGCAGTACTTC	CASSAIMGASYEQYF
many	.	TRBV6-5	TRBJ1-6	TGTGCCAGCACCAGTATTTACAGTTCACCCCTCCACTTT	CASTSIYSSPLHF
few	TRBD1	TRBV4-1	TRBJ1-6	TGCGCCAGCAGCCAAGATAGGGACAGATTTAATTCACCCCTCCACTTT	CASSQDRDRFNSPLHF
.	TRBD2	TRBV4-3	TRBJ2-7	TGCGCCAGCAGCCAGTTGGCTAGCGGGAACAATGAGCAGTACTTC	CASSQLASGNNEQYF
.	.	TRBV25-1	TRBJ2-7	TGTGCCAGCAGTGAAGTCAACGACTACGAGCAGTACTTC	CASSEVNDYEQYF
.	.	TRBV27	TRBJ2-7	TGTGCCAGCAGTTTACTGGGGGGCTACAAGCAGTACTTC	CASSLLGGYKQYF
many	.	TRBV29-1	TRBJ1-1	TGCAGCGTCACAGGACAGAGCACTGAAGCTTTCTTT	CSVTGQSTEAFF
.	.	TRBV29-1	TRBJ2-1	TGCAGCGCTGAGCCTAGCTCCTACAATGAGCAGTTCTTC	CSAEPSSYNEQFF
many	TRBD1	TRBV12-3/TRBV12-4	TRBJ1-5	TGTGCCAGCAGTCCGCGACAGGGATACAATCAGCCCCAGCATTTT	CASSPRQGYNQPQHF